Shown below are 24 T cell receptor beta chains from a single sample sequenced in a study of blood T cell repertoires in COVID-19. Assay: immunoSEQ multiplex PCR; the TCRdb copy retains only in-frame clones and omits some. The data contain approximately 300,000 clones, more than 90% of them seen just once; the ten biggest clones take up approximately 2.5%. Source material: PBMCs or T cells enriched from blood (not recorded which). Receptors originate from a man aged 60-69 years who had recovered from COVID-19.

The chain links TRBV7-3 to TRBJ2-1, with 11 nucleotides matching TRBD1. The V gene end was trimmed by 4 bases and the J gene end by 10 bases; junction bases not matched to a gene: 12. Germline assignment: CDR1 SGHTA and CDR2 FQGTGA. The CDR3 has 16 amino acids. As DNA, the CDR3 is TGTGCCAGCAGCTCCCATGGACAGGGGGCGCGTAGGGAGCAGTTCTTC. It codes for CASSSHGQGARREQFF. Supplemented by reference TRBV7-3 and TRBJ2-1, the full variable domain reads GAGVSQTPSNKVTEKGKYVELRCDPISGHTALYWYRQSLGQGPEFLIYFQGTGAADDSGLPNDRFFAVRPEGSVSTLKIQRTERGDSAVYLCASSSHGQGARREQFFGPGTRLTVL.

This sequence joins TRBV2 and TRBJ1-6, with 9 bases aligning to TRBD1. The germline CDR1 and CDR2 sequences are SNHLY and FYNNEI. The V segment lost 4 bases and the J segment 0 bases; nucleotides outside the gene matches: 7. The CDR3 is 18 residues long. The CDR3 DNA follows: TGTGCCAGCAGTGGCCAATTGGACAGGGGCTCCTATAATTCACCCCTCCACTTT. Protein: CASSGQLDRGSYNSPLHF.

The chain joins TRBV3-1 (or the pseudogene TRBV3-2) to TRBJ2-7; TRBD1 agrees at 11 bases. The length of the CDR3 is 17 residues. The V gene end was trimmed by 2 bases and the J gene end by 2 bases; junction bases not matched to a gene: 8. CDR1 and CDR2 from the germline V gene are LGHDT and YNNKEL (reference sequence). The CDR3 sequence: CASSQLPPGQGAYEQYF. CDR3 DNA: TGTGCCAGCAGCCAACTACCCCCGGGACAGGGGGCCTACGAGCAGTACTTC.

V gene TRBV5-4 combines with J gene TRBJ1-6; TRBD1 aligns across 7 bases. This CDR3 region has 15 residues. Germline CDR1 is SGHNT and CDR2 is YYREEE (reference sequence). After removal of 4 bases from V and 3 bases from J, the junction contained 4 bases not matched to a gene. CDR3 sequence: CASSDGQVYNSPLHF. CDR3 nucleotide sequence: TGTGCCAGCAGCGATGGACAGGTCTATAATTCACCCCTCCACTTT.

The chain recombines TRBV2 with TRBJ1-5; D call uncertain. In germline, CDR1 is SNHLY, CDR2 FYNNEI. V dropped 5 bases and J dropped 9 bases, with 20 bases sitting between them. The CDR3 totals 15 residues. CDR3 coding DNA: TGTGCCAGCAGTCCCCTTCAAGGGCCCGGAGGGCCCCAGCATTTT. It codes for CASSPLQGPGGPQHF.

V gene TRBV5-6 combines with J gene TRBJ2-7, with TRBD2 matching over 9 bases. V dropped 2 bases and J dropped 7; count of bases not matched to a gene: 7. The germline V gene has CDR1 SGHDT and CDR2 YYEEEE. CDR3 length equals 14 residues. The CDR3 region is CASSFGGRAGEQYF. DNA of the CDR3: TGTGCCAGCAGCTTCGGCGGGAGGGCCGGGGAGCAGTACTTC.

This rearrangement joins TRBV3-1 (or the pseudogene TRBV3-2) to TRBJ1-4; 9 bases line up with TRBD1. This CDR3 has 15 residues. The germline gives CDR1 LGHDT, CDR2 YNNKEL (reference sequence). J gave up 7 bases and V 2 bases, and 5 bases lay outside the gene matches. CDR3 region: CASSQSTGGFEKLFF. For the CDR3, the DNA is TGTGCCAGCAGCCAATCGACAGGGGGATTTGAAAAACTGTTTTTT.

The chain combines TRBV7-8 with TRBJ2-5, with 8 nucleotides matching TRBD2. Looked up from germline, CDR1 is SGHVS and CDR2 is FQNEAQ. Trimming cost V 5 bases and J 2 bases; bases outside gene matches: 10. The CDR3 is 16 residues long. The CDR3: CASSTAGAWRQETQYF. As DNA, the CDR3 is TGTGCCAGCAGCACAGCGGGGGCCTGGAGACAAGAGACCCAGTACTTC.

The rearrangement uses TRBV18 and TRBJ2-2; TRBD2 aligns across 9 bases. Per germline, CDR1 KGHSH and CDR2 LQKENI. CDR3 length equals 16 residues. Losses at the gene ends were 2 bases for V and 3 bases for J; bases not matched to a gene: 4. Written as DNA, the CDR3 is TGTGCCAGCTCACCATTTGTAGCGGGGGACACCGGGGAGCTGTTTTTT. Protein: CASSPFVAGDTGELFF.

The chain is built from TRBV6-2 or TRBV6-3 and TRBJ1-2, with D perhaps matching TRBD1 (5 bases). CDR3 length: 14 amino acids. Per germline, CDR1 MNHEY and CDR2 SVGEGT. The ends were cut back, 2 bases at V and 2 bases at J, with 9 bases in the middle. As DNA, the CDR3 is TGTGCCAGCAGTTACCTCTCAGGGAACTATGGCTACACCTTC. Its translation: CASSYLSGNYGYTF.

The rearrangement joins TRBV5-1 to TRBJ2-1, with 7 bases identical to TRBD2. Trimming took 4 bases from V and 0 from J; bases not matched to a gene: 4. Looked up from germline, CDR1 is SGHRS and CDR2 is YFSETQ. CDR3 length equals 15 residues. CDR3 region: CASSREGNSYNEQFF. The CDR3 DNA reads as TGCGCCAGCAGCAGGGAGGGGAACTCCTACAATGAGCAGTTCTTC.

This chain links TRBV19 with TRBJ2-5; a possible D gene is TRBD2 (5 bases). The germline V and J ends were trimmed by 8 bases and 2 bases, with 12 bases remaining between them. Germline assignment: CDR1 LNHDA and CDR2 SQIVND (reference sequence). The CDR3 is 13 residues long. The CDR3 nucleotides read TGTGCCAGTGCCCGGAGGAGACAAGAGACCCAGTACTTC. Amino acids: CASARRRQETQYF.

This chain joins TRBV4-2 and TRBJ1-2, with a possible D match to TRBD1 (5 bases). Germline V gene lookup returns CDR1 LGHNA and CDR2 YNFKEQ. CDR3 size: 14 residues. V was shortened by 0 bases and J by 4 bases, with 9 bases between the two germline ends. The CDR3 nucleotides read TGTGCCAGCAGCCAAGAGGAGGGGCCCTATGGCTACACCTTC. Its translation: CASSQEEGPYGYTF.

The chain employs TRBV7-8 and TRBJ2-7, with 7 bases matching TRBD1. This CDR3 region has 15 residues. The germline CDR1 and CDR2 sequences are SGHVS and FQNEAQ. With 4 bases clipped from V and 2 bases from J, the junction kept 8 bases outside the gene matches. The CDR3 loop is CASSSRQGNTYEQYF. The CDR3 DNA follows: TGTGCCAGCAGCTCGAGACAGGGCAATACCTACGAGCAGTACTTC.

This chain connects TRBV5-1 to TRBJ1-2; 7 bases match TRBD1. Per the germline V gene, CDR1 is SGHRS and CDR2 is YFSETQ. The CDR3 has 13 residues. After removal of 0 bases from V and 8 bases from J, the junction contained 4 bases not matched to a gene. The CDR3 sequence is CASSLEGASGYTF. CDR3 coding DNA: TGCGCCAGCAGCTTGGAGGGGGCCTCCGGCTACACCTTC.

The V and J genes are TRBV18 and TRBJ1-2; D is possibly TRBD1 (6 bases). Germline V lookup: CDR1 KGHSH, CDR2 LQKENI. The CDR3 covers 15 residues. V gave up 3 bases and J gave up 4 bases, with 15 bases separating them. The CDR3 spells CASSPAQGEGYGYTF. In DNA form, the CDR3 reads TGTGCCAGCTCACCCGCACAGGGCGAAGGCTATGGCTACACCTTC.

The chain employs TRBV6-5 and TRBJ2-5; possibly TRBD2 for D (5 bases). This CDR3 comprises 14 residues. From germline, CDR1 is MNHEY and CDR2 SVGAGI. V was pared by 0 bases and J by 5 bases, with 10 bases between. The CDR3 DNA reads TGTGCCAGCAGTTACTCAGCTAGCTCGGAGACCCAGTACTTC. Encoded protein: CASSYSASSETQYF.

This clone was observed a single time. The rearrangement uses TRBV7-3 and TRBJ2-2; the match to TRBD2 covers 8 bases. J lost 5 bases, V lost 3 bases, and 8 bases had no gene match. The CDR3 covers 16 residues. The germline gives CDR1 SGHTA, CDR2 FQGTGA. CDR3 in amino acids: CASSFSGTRSTGELFF. CDR3 sequence (DNA): TGTGCCAGCAGCTTCTCCGGGACTAGATCGACCGGGGAGCTGTTTTTT.

This rearrangement joins TRBV13 to TRBJ2-5, with TRBD2 matching 7 bases. V trimming: 1 base; J trimming: 0 bases; junction bases outside the gene matches: 5. This CDR3 contains 16 residues. Germline-derived CDR1 and CDR2 are PRHDT and FYEKMQ (reference sequence). The CDR3 coding sequence is TGTGCCAGCAGCTTAGAAGGCGGGGGTAACCAAGAGACCCAGTACTTC. Amino acid sequence: CASSLEGGGNQETQYF.

The chain uses TRBV28 and TRBJ1-4; TRBD1 is a possible D gene (5 bases). Germline CDR1 and CDR2: MDHEN and SYDVKM. CDR3 length: 15 residues. Trimming stripped 7 bases from V and 5 bases from J, with 17 bases between. The CDR3 DNA is TGTGCCAGCATACGGTCAGCAGGGAAAAATGAAAAACTGTTTTTT. Amino acids: CASIRSAGKNEKLFF. The full variable domain, its missing parts supplied by reference TRBV28 and TRBJ1-4, is DVKVTQSSRYLVKRTGEKVFLECVQDMDHENMFWYRQDPGLGLRLIYFSYDVKMKEKGDIPEGYSVSREKKERFSLILESASTNQTSMYLCASIRSAGKNEKLFFGSGTQLSVL.

V usage is TRBV11-3 and J usage is TRBJ2-2; 8 nucleotides align to TRBD2. The CDR3 is 16 residues long. J was trimmed by 0 bases and V by 5 bases; bases with no gene match: 5. Germline assignment: CDR1 SGHNT and CDR2 YENEEA. CDR3 sequence reads: CASSPRLATNTGELFF. CDR3 bases: TGTGCCAGCAGCCCAAGACTAGCGACGAACACCGGGGAGCTGTTTTTT.

The rearrangement joins TRBV19 to TRBJ1-4, with no clear D. This CDR3 is 13 amino acids long. CDR1 is LNHDA and CDR2 is SQIVND in the germline V gene (reference sequence). V was trimmed by 7 bases and J by 8 bases, leaving 14 bases between them. The chain's CDR3 is CASKVPEEEKLFF. The DNA for the CDR3 is TGTGCCAGTAAAGTTCCCGAAGAGGAAAAACTGTTTTTT.

The chain recombines TRBV18 with TRBJ2-3, with 7 bases aligning to TRBD1. Unmatched junction bases numbered 9, after V lost 3 bases and J lost 3 bases. CDR1 and CDR2 from the germline V gene are KGHSH and LQKENI. The CDR3 spans 16 residues. The CDR3 reads CASSPDREVRTDTQYF. As DNA, the CDR3 is TGTGCCAGCTCACCTGACAGGGAAGTTCGAACAGATACGCAGTATTTT.

The chain carries TRBV19 and TRBJ2-3, with D unclear. From germline, CDR1 is LNHDA and CDR2 SQIVND (reference sequence). CDR3 length equals 13 residues. The V and J ends lost 3 bases and 4 bases respectively, with 8 bases between them. The CDR3 here is CASSIRTADTQYF. CDR3 coding DNA: TGTGCCAGTAGTATTAGAACAGCAGATACGCAGTATTTT.